This TCR beta chain was obtained from a study of cytomegalovirus exposure and HLA in healthy donors. Study-level background: The 120 validation repertoires and the approximately 670 first-cohort repertoires shared a platform, a later analysis reported.

Method: immunoSEQ multiplex PCR; TCRdb's copy keeps in-frame clones and lacks some. The sample shows 240,000 or so clones, more than 75% of them seen only once. CDR1 is LNHDA and CDR2 is SQIVND in the germline V gene (reference sequence). The CDR3 has 16 amino acids. Trimming took 4 bases from V and 2 from J; bases not matched to a gene: 6. This receptor was taken from a woman between 25 and 40 years old in good health and CMV-seropositive. Sequenced material: PBMCs. V gene TRBV19 combines with J gene TRBJ1-5; the match to TRBD1 covers 9 bases. The CDR3 protein is CASSTGTGRGNQPQHF. CDR3 coding DNA: TGTGCCAGTAGTACCGGGACAGGGCGGGGCAATCAGCCCCAGCATTTT.